This T cell receptor (beta chain) was retrieved from a study of blood T cell repertoires in COVID-19. Study-level background: Sample material is recorded as cDNA or gDNA derived from T cells, B-cell-depleted T cells, or PBMCs.

In the authors' methods: It was from reference gene primer amplification that nucleated cell counts were estimated. TCRdb's table, derived via immunoSEQ multiplex PCR, lists solely in-frame clones and lacks some. For V, J and clone size, that table is used; D and trimming come from the DNA. This sample has about 190,000 clones, with approximately 85% found just once. This clone was observed once. Seattle participants joined during active infection and were tracked over time. The TCR sequence derives from an elderly man with COVID-19, enrolled during active disease. The material sequenced was peripheral blood.

CDR3 nucleotide sequence: TGTGCCAGCTCACTGAACAGGGGAGCCTACGAGCAGTACTTC. The encoded protein is CASSLNRGAYEQYF. V is TRBV18 and J is TRBJ2-7; 7 bases fit TRBD1. The CDR3 totals 14 residues. Germline-derived CDR1 and CDR2 are KGHSH and LQKENI. V trimming: 4 bases; J trimming: 2 bases; junction bases outside the gene matches: 5.